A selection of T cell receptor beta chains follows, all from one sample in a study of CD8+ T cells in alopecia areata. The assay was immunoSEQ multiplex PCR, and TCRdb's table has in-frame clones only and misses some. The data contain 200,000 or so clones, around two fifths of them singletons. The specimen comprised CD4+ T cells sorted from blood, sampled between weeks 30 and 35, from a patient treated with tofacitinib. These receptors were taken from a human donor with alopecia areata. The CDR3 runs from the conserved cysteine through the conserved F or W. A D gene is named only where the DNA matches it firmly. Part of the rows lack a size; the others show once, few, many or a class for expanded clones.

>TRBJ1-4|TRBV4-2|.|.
TGTGCCAGCAGCCAAGGGTTGGCGGCAGCAACTAATGAAAAACTGTTTTTT
CASSQGLAAATNEKLFF
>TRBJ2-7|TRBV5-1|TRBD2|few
TGCGCCAGCCGCGGGACTAGCGGGCGCAACGAGCAGTACTTC
CASRGTSGRNEQYF
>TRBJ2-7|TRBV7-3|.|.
TGTGCCAGCAGCTCGGACAGTAGCTCCTACGAGCAGTACTTC
CASSSDSSSYEQYF
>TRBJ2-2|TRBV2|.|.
TGTGCCAGCAGTGAACGGGCGGCCGGGGAGCTGTTTTTT
CASSERAAGELFF
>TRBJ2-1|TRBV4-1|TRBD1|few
TGCGCCAGCAGCCAGATCGGACAGGTATACAATGAGCAGTTCTTC
CASSQIGQVYNEQFF
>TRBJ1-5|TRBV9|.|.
TGTGCCAGCAGCGCACGACCTGGACGGAATCAGCCCCAGCATTTT
CASSARPGRNQPQHF
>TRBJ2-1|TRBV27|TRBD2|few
TGTGCCAGCAGTTTACCCAGCGGGGGGGCAAATGAGCAGTTCTTC
CASSLPSGGANEQFF
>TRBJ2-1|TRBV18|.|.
TGTGCCAGCTCACCACAACGGTACAATGAGCAGTTCTTC
CASSPQRYNEQFF
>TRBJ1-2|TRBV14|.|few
TGTGCCAGCAGCCACTCCCTCCCAGGGAGGGGAATCTATGGCTACACCTTC
CASSHSLPGRGIYGYTF
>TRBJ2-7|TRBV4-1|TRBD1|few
TGCGCCAGCAGCCACCCGGCCCGGGACAGGGGGAACGAGCAGTACTTC
CASSHPARDRGNEQYF
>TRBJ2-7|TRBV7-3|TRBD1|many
TGTGCCAGCAGCTTCGAACCCGTAACCCGGGACAGGACCTACGAGCAGTACTTC
CASSFEPVTRDRTYEQYF
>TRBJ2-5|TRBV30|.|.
TGTGCCTGGAGTCGGGACTCCGAGACCCAGTACTTC
CAWSRDSETQYF
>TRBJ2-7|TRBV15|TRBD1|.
TGTGCCACCAGCCTAGGACAGGGTCAGCAGTACTTC
CATSLGQGQQYF
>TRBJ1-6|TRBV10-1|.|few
TGCGCCAGCAGTGAGGGCAGGGGTGCACCCCTCCACTTT
CASSEGRGAPLHF
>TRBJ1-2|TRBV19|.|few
TGTGCCAGTAGTATCTCCAGCAGCTATGGCTACACCTTC
CASSISSSYGYTF
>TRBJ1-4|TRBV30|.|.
TGTGCCTGGAGTTCTTCCCCCGTTGGTGAAAAACTGTTTTTT
CAWSSSPVGEKLFF
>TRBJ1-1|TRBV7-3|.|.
TGTGCCAGCAGCTTAATTGCAGGACCAAACACTGAAGCTTTCTTT
CASSLIAGPNTEAFF
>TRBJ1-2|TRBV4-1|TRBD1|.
TGCGCCAGCCGATTACAGGGGAACTATGGCTACACCTTC
CASRLQGNYGYTF
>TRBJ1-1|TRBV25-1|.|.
TGTGCCAGCAGTGATCGTTGGGAAGCTTTCTTT
CASSDRWEAFF
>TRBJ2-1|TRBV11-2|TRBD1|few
TGTGCCAGCCGCTCAAACAGGGGCGACGGTAATGAGCAGTTCTTC
CASRSNRGDGNEQFF
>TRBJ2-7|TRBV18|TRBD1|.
TGTGCCAGCTCACTGACCGGGACAGGGCCCTACGAGCAGTACTTC
CASSLTGTGPYEQYF
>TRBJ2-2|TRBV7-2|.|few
TGTGCCAGCAGCTTCCTGCCCACCGGGGAGCTGTTTTTT
CASSFLPTGELFF
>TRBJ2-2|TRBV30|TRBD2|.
TGTGCCTCGGGTAGACTAGCGGGATCGAGGCAAAACACCGGGGAGCTGTTTTTT
CASGRLAGSRQNTGELFF
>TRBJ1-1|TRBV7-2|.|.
TGTGCCAGCAGCTTCTCGGGAACTGAAGCTTTCTTT
CASSFSGTEAFF
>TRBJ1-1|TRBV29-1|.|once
TGCAGCGTTGAAAAGTACACTGAAGCTTTCTTT
CSVEKYTEAFF
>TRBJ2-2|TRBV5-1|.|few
TGCGCCAGCAGCTTAGGTAGCGGCCCCTACACCGGGGAGCTGTTTTTT
CASSLGSGPYTGELFF
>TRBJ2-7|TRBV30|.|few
TGTGCCTGGAGGTATTCGGGTATGGGCGAGCAGTACTTC
CAWRYSGMGEQYF
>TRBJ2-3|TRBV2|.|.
TGTGCCAGCAGTGAGGAAGACGGGAACACAGATACGCAGTATTTT
CASSEEDGNTDTQYF
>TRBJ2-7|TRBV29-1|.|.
TGCAGCGTTGAAGATACTCCGCGGGCGGACGAGATCTTC
CSVEDTPRADEIF
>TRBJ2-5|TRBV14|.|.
TGTGCCAGCAGCCAACTTACTAGTGGCGAGACCCAGTACTTC
CASSQLTSGETQYF
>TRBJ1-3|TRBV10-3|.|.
TGTGCCATCAGTGAAGGCCGTCAGGGAAGGAACACCATATATTTT
CAISEGRQGRNTIYF
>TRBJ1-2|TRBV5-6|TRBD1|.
TGTGCCAGCAGCTTGGATGCAGGGGGCGGGTATGGCTACACCTTC
CASSLDAGGGYGYTF
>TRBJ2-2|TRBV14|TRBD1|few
TGTGCCAGCAGCCAACAGGGGGCCGGGGAGCTGTTTTTT
CASSQQGAGELFF
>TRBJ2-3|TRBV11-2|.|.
TGTGCCAGCAGCTTAGGGGCGCTGAGCACAGATACGCAGTATTTT
CASSLGALSTDTQYF
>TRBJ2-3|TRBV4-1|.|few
TGCGCCAGCAGCCAAGTAGTGCGGGAAATCGCAGATACGCAGTATTTT
CASSQVVREIADTQYF
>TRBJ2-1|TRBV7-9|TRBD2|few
TGTGCCAGCAGTTCTAGCGGGGGGACTGGGAATGAGCAGTTCTTC
CASSSSGGTGNEQFF
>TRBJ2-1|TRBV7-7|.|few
TGTGCCAGCAGCTTAACCAGCGTCAATGAGCAGTTCTTC
CASSLTSVNEQFF
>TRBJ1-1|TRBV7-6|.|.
TGTGCCAGCAGCTCCAGGGAGGAGGGCATGGCTTTCTTT
CASSSREEGMAFF
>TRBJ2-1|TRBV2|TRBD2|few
TGTGCCAGCAGGACTAGCGGCTCCTACAATGAGCAGTTCTTC
CASRTSGSYNEQFF
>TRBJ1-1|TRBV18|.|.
TGTGCCAGCTCACCAGGGGCGAGGCCGAACACTGAAGCTTTCTTT
CASSPGARPNTEAFF
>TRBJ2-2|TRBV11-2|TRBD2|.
TGTGCCAGCAGCTTACTAGCGGGCACCGGGGAGCTGTTTTTT
CASSLLAGTGELFF
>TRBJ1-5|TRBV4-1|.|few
TGCGCCAGCAGCCATCCTGCGGGGGAACAAATCAATCAGCCCCAGCATTTT
CASSHPAGEQINQPQHF
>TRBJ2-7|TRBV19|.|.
TGTGCCAGTAGCCGACTCGGGACACCCTCCTACGAGCAGTACTTC
CASSRLGTPSYEQYF
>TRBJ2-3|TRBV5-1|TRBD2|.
TGCGCCAGCAGCTCTGGACTAGCGGGAGCCTCACTTACGCAGTATTTT
CASSSGLAGASLTQYF
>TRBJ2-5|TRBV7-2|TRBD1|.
TGTGCCAGCAGCATCGGGACAGGGGTGGAGACCCAGTACTTC
CASSIGTGVETQYF
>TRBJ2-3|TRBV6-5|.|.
TGTGCCAGCAGTTTGGCAGGGGAGGTTGCAGATACGCAGTATTTT
CASSLAGEVADTQYF
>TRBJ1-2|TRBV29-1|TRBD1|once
TGCAGCGTCGACCGGGACAGGGGACTCTATGGCTACACCTTC
CSVDRDRGLYGYTF
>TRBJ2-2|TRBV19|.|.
TGTGCCAGTAGTACCGTTGAATTCGAGGGGGGTAGCACCGGGGAGCTGTTTTTT
CASSTVEFEGGSTGELFF
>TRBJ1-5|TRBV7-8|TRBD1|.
TGTGCCAGCAGCTTAACCCCGGGACAGGGGGCAGTTCAGCCCCAGCATTTT
CASSLTPGQGAVQPQHF
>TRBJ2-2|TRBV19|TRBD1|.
TGTGCCAGTAGTATGCAGGGGGCAACCGGGGAGCTGTTTTTT
CASSMQGATGELFF
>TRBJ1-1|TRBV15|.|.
TGTGCCACCAGCAGAGTATTAGGTCAGAACACTGAAGCTTTCTTT
CATSRVLGQNTEAFF
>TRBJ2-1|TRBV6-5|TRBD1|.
TGTGCCAGCAGCCACCCGGGACAGAGCACCAATGAGCAGTTCTTC
CASSHPGQSTNEQFF